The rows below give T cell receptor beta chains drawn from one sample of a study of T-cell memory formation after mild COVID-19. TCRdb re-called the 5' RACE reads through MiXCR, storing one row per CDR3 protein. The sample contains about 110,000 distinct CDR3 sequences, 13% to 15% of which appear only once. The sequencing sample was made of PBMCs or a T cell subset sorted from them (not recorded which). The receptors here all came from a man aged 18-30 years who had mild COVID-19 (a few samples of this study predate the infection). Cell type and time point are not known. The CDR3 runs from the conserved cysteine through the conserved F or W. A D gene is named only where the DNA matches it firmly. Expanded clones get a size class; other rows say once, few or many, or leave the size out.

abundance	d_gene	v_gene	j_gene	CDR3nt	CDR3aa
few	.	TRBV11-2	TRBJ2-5	TGTGCCAGCAGCTCCAGACTCGATTGGAGAGAGACCCAGTACTTC	CASSSRLDWRETQYF
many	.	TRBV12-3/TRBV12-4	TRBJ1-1	TGTGCCAGCGGGCCGGTGGAGAACACTGAAGCTTTCTTT	CASGPVENTEAFF
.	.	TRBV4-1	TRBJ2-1	TGCGCCAGCAGCCAAGAACCCCCAGGGAAGAATGAGCAGTTCTTC	CASSQEPPGKNEQFF
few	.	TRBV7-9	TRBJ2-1	TGTGCCAGCAGTTCAGTTACAACGGGAGACAATGAGCAGTTCTTC	CASSSVTTGDNEQFF
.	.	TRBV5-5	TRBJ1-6	TGTGCCAGCAGCCGAGGATTCGGGGGATCCTATAATTCACCCCTCCACTTT	CASSRGFGGSYNSPLHF
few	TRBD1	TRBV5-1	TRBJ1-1	TGCGCCAGCAGCTTTACAACCGGGACAGGGTTGGGAAGACCTGAAGCTTTCTTT	CASSFTTGTGLGRPEAFF
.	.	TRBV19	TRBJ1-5	TGTGCCAGTACCGGGACGGGCAATCAGCCCCAGCATTTT	CASTGTGNQPQHF
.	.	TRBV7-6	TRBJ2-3	TGTGCCAGCAGCCGTTTTCATGAGGGGCGTGGCACAGATACGCAGTATTTT	CASSRFHEGRGTDTQYF
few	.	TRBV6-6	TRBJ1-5	TGTGCCAGCAGTAGGGGGGCGTATAGCAATCAGCCCCAGCATTTT	CASSRGAYSNQPQHF
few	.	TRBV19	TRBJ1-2	TGTGCCAGTACCGCGACAGTCTATGGCTACACCTTC	CASTATVYGYTF
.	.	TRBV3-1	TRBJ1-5	TGTGCCAGCAGCCCCCTCCTGGGCAATCAGCCCCAGCATTTT	CASSPLLGNQPQHF
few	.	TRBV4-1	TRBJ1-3	TGCGCCAGCAGATACACAGTCTCTGGAAACACCATATATTTT	CASRYTVSGNTIYF
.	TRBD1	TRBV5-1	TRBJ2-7	TGCGCCAGCAGCTTGGAGGACAGGGGCCACGAGCAGTACTTC	CASSLEDRGHEQYF
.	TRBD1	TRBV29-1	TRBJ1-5	TGCAGCGCTACGACAGGGGTTAGTTTGCCCCAGCATTTT	CSATTGVSLPQHF
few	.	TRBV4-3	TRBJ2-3	TGCGCCAGCAGCCCGGAGGGGGGGTTCCTCACAGATACGCAGTATTTT	CASSPEGGFLTDTQYF
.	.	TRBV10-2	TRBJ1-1	TGCGCCAGCAGTGACCCGGCCACTGAAGCTTTCTTT	CASSDPATEAFF
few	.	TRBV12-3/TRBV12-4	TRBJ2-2	TGTGCCAGCAGTCCAGGAGTGACCGGGGAGCTGTTTTTT	CASSPGVTGELFF
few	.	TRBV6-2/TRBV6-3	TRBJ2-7	TGTGCCAGCAGTTACACCCCAGTACAGGCCAACACCTACGAGCAGTACTTC	CASSYTPVQANTYEQYF
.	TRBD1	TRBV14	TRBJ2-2	TGTGCCAGCAGCCTAGGGACAGTTAACACCGGGGAGCTGTTTTTT	CASSLGTVNTGELFF
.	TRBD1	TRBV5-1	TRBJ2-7	TGCGCCAGCAGGTGGACAGGGGGCAGGGAGCAGTACTTC	CASRWTGGREQYF
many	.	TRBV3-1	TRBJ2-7	TGTGCCAGCAGCCAGCTCGCATTCTACGAGCAGTACTTC	CASSQLAFYEQYF
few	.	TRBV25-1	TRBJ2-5	TGTGCCAGCAGTGAAATAGGACCGCTCCAAGAGACCCAGTACTTC	CASSEIGPLQETQYF
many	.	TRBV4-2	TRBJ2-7	TGTGCCAGCAGCCAAGAGGCACCCAGCTCCTACGAGCAGTACTTC	CASSQEAPSSYEQYF
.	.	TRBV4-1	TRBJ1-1	TGCGCCAGCAGCCAAACACGTCTATACACTGAAGCTTTCTTT	CASSQTRLYTEAFF
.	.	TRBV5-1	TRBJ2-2	TGCGCCAGCAGCTTGGTTCCGGGCGCGAACACCGGGGAGCTGTTTTTT	CASSLVPGANTGELFF
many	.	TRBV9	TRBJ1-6	TGTGCCAGCAGCCCTTGGGGGGCAGGATCACCCCTCCACTTT	CASSPWGAGSPLHF
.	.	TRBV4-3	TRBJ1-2	TGCGCCAGCAGCCAAGCCCTCAAGTTGGTTTTTGGCTACACCTTC	CASSQALKLVFGYTF
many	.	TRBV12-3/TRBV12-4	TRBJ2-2	TGTGCCAGCAGCGAGACAGGGAACACCGGGGAGCTGTTTTTT	CASSETGNTGELFF
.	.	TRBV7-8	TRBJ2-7	TGTGCCAGCACCCCCGATTCTAGCGAGCAGTACTTC	CASTPDSSEQYF